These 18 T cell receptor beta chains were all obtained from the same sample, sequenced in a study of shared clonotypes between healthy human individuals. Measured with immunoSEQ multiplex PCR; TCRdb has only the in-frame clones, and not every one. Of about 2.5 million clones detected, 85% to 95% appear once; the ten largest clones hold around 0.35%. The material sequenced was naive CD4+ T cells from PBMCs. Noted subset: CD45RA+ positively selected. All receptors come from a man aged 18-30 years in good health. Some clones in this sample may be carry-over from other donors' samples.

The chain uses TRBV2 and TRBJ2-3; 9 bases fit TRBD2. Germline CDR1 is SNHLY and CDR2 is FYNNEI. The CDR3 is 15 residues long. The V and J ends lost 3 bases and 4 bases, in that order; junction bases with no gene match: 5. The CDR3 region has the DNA TGTGCCAGCAGTGATTGGCGGGGGGGGTCAGATACGCAGTATTTT. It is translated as CASSDWRGGSDTQYF.

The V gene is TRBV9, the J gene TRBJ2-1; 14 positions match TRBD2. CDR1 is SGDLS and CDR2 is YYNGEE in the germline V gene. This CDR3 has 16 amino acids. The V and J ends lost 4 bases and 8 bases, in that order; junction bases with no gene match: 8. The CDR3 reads CASSPWTSGGRDEQFF. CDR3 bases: TGTGCCAGCAGCCCGTGGACTAGCGGGGGGCGGGATGAGCAGTTCTTC.

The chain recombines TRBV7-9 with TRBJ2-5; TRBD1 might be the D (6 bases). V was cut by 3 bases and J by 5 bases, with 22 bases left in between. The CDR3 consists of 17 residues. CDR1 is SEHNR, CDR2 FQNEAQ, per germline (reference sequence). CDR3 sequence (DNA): TGTGCCAGCAGCTTTCAAAAAAGTGGGACCCAGGGGGAGACCCAGTACTTC. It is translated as CASSFQKSGTQGETQYF.

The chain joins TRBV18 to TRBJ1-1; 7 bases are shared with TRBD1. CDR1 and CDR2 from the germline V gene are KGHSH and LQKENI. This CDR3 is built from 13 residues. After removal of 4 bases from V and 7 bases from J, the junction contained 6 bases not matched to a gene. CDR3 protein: CASSRESGGEAFF. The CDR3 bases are TGTGCCAGCTCACGCGAATCAGGGGGTGAAGCTTTCTTT.

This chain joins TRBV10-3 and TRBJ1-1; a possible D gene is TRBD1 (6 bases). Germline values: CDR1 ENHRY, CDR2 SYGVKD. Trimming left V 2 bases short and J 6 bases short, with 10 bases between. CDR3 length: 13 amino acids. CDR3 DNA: TGTGCCATCAGTGAGGGGGGGGGCTCTGAAGCTTTCTTT. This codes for CAISEGGGSEAFF.

CDR3 loop: CAISESKGENIQYF. CDR3 DNA: TGTGCCATCAGTGAGTCGAAGGGAGAAAACATTCAGTACTTC. The chain has TRBV10-3 and TRBJ2-4; possibly TRBD2 for D (5 bases). V was pared by 0 bases and J by 5 bases, with 8 bases between. Germline V lookup: CDR1 ENHRY, CDR2 SYGVKD. The CDR3 extends over 14 amino acids.

The CDR3 protein is CASSLRGFPSYEQYF. In DNA form, the CDR3 reads TGTGCCAGCAGCTTAAGAGGATTTCCGTCCTACGAGCAGTACTTC. The J gene is TRBJ2-7, the V gene TRBV7-2; no reliable D call. The CDR3 spans 15 residues. Germline-derived CDR1 and CDR2 are SGHTA and FQGNSA. Trimming stripped 2 bases from V and 1 base from J, with 12 bases between.

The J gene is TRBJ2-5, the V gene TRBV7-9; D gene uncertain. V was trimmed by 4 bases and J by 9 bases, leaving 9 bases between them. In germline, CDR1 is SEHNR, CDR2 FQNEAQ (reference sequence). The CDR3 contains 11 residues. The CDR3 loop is CASSSGGAQYF. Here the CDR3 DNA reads TGTGCCAGCAGCTCCGGTGGGGCCCAGTACTTC.

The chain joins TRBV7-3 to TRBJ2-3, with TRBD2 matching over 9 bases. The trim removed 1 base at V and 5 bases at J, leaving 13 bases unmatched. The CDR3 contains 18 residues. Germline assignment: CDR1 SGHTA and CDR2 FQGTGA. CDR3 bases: TGTGCCAGCAGCTTAAGGCTAGCGGGGCTAGTCGGAGGAGATACGCAGTATTTT. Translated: CASSLRLAGLVGGDTQYF.

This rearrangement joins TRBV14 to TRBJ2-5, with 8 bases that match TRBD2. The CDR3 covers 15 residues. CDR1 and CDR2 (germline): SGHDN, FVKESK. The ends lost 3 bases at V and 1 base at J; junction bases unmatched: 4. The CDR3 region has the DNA TGTGCCAGCAGCCATCCCGGGGGGGCCCAAGAGACCCAGTACTTC. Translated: CASSHPGGAQETQYF.

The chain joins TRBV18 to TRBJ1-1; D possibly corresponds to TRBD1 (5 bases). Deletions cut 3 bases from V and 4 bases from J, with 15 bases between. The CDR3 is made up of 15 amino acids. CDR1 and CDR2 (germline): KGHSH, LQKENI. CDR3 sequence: CASSPQGNGGTEAFF. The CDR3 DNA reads TGTGCCAGCTCACCCCAGGGAAATGGGGGCACTGAAGCTTTCTTT.

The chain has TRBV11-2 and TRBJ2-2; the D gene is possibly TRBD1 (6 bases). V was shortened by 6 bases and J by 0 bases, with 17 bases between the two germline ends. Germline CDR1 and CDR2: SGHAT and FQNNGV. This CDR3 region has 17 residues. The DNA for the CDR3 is TGTGCCAGCAGACATATCCGGGACACCTCGAACACCGGGGAGCTGTTTTTT. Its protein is CASRHIRDTSNTGELFF.

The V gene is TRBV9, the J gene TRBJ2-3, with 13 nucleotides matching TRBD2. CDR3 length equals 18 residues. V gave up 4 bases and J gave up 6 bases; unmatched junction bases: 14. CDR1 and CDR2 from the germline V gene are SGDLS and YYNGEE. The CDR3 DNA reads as TGTGCCAGCAGCCCCGAGCCGGGACTAGCGGGATATTGGGATACGCAGTATTTT. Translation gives CASSPEPGLAGYWDTQYF.

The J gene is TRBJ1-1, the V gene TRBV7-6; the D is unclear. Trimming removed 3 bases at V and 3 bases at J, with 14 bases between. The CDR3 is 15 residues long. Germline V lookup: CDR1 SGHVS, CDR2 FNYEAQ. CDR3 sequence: CASSFGHSRDTEAFF. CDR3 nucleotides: TGTGCCAGCAGCTTCGGCCATTCTAGAGACACTGAAGCTTTCTTT.

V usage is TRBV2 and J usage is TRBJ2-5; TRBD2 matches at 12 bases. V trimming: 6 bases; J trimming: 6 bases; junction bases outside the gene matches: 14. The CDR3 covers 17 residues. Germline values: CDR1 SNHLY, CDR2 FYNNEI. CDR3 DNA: TGTGCCAGCAGGAGTTCTAGCGGGAGGGTGCGGGGTAAGACCCAGTACTTC. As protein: CASRSSSGRVRGKTQYF. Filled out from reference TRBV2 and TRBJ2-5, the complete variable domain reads EPEVTQTPSHQVTQMGQEVILRCVPISNHLYFYWYRQILGQKVEFLVSFYNNEISEKSEIFDDQFSVERPDGSNFTLKIRSTKLEDSAMYFCASRSSSGRVRGKTQYFGPGTRLLVL.

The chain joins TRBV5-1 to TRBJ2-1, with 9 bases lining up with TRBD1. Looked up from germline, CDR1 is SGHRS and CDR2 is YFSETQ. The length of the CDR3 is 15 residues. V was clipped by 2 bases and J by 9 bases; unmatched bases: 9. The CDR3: CASSLSRDRVSEQFF. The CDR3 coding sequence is TGCGCCAGCAGCTTATCCCGGGACAGGGTTAGTGAGCAGTTCTTC.

CDR3 residues: CASSLRRRGGDSPLHF. The CDR3 DNA is TGTGCCAGCAGCTTAAGACGTCGCGGAGGGGATTCACCCCTCCACTTT. The V and J genes are TRBV7-3 and TRBJ1-6; D is perhaps TRBD1 (5 bases). This CDR3 is built from 16 residues. V lost 1 base to trimming and J lost 8 bases, with 15 bases between them. Germline-derived CDR1 and CDR2 are SGHTA and FQGTGA.

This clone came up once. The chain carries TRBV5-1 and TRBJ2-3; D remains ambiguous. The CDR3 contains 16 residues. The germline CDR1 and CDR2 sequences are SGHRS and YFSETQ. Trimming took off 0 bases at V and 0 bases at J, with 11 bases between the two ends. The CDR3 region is CASSLGEVRSTDTQYF. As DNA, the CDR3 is TGCGCCAGCAGCTTGGGAGAGGTGAGGAGCACAGATACGCAGTATTTT. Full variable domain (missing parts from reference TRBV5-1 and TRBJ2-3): KAGVTQTPRYLIKTRGQQVTLSCSPISGHRSVSWYQQTPGQGLQFLFEYFSETQRNKGNFPGRFSGRQFSNSRSEMNVSTLELGDSALYLCASSLGEVRSTDTQYFGPGTRLTVL.